Reported below is one T cell receptor (beta chain). The sample holds many counts of this clonotype. There is no known antigen for this receptor. There are no base qualities to consult, and no much larger clone falls within one base. The sample is drawn from a study of T cells in Graves' hyperthyroidism and ophthalmopathy (dated by TCRdb to 2018 to 2020). Broadly, across the study: Peripheral blood was sampled at the time of initial diagnosis, prior to any treatment. In addition, the study compared T-cell repertoires in thyroid tissue and in blood from roughly 6 Graves' hyperthyroidism patients. Whether ophthalmopathy could be predicted prospectively was tested in an independent validation cohort made up of fewer than 20 hyperthyroidism patients plus 17 patients who later progressed to ophthalmopathy. The approximately 98 discovery patients were randomly divided into training and test sets at a 7:3 ratio. A discovery cohort of around 98 patients, roughly 40 with Graves' ophthalmopathy and 57 with stable Graves' hyperthyroidism, was used to find distinguishing TCR V-J signatures. After blood sampling, hyperthyroidism patients were treated with methimazole at a starting dose of 30 mg daily, and ophthalmopathy patients were treated with high-dose intravenous methylprednisolone. TCR Vbeta CDR3 sequencing of some 140 peripheral blood samples (under 45 ophthalmopathy, under 80 hyperthyroidism and around 17 progressor patients) is reported in the paper. Study-wide conclusions, independent of this receptor: In validation, progression to ophthalmopathy was predicted by the model with 65% to 71% sensitivity and 72.22% specificity, a median of roughly six months before onset. Most expanded thyroid clonotypes (frequency above 0.001) were also detected in blood, a finding suggesting that blood repertoires may reflect thyroid immune responses. No statistical method was used to fix the sample size in advance, and group allocation was not hidden from the investigators. In cross-validation, a model built on a 13 V-J signature told ophthalmopathy apart from stable hyperthyroidism with over 85% sensitivity and 81% to 82% specificity, and in testing the same model reached 80%/75%.

Stable Graves' hyperthyroidism was defined as the absence of progression to ophthalmopathy over 18 months of follow-up. Hyperthyroidism patients were newly diagnosed, had a disease duration of under 2 months, and were aged 18 to 65 years. The study excluded patients with uncontrolled infections, other autoimmune diseases, pregnancy or lactation. Clinical symptoms, serum thyroxine and TRAb, thyroid ultrasound, and orbital computed tomography formed the basis for the diagnoses. Ficoll-Paque density gradient centrifugation was used to isolate PBMCs from approximately 10 ml of fresh peripheral blood. Trizol reagent was used to extract total RNA, and RNA quality was then checked on an Agilent 2100 Bioanalyzer. TCR beta CDR3 regions were amplified from RNA transcripts. The first round of RT-PCR for the TCR CDR3 was performed with the HTBI primer set and the Qiagen OneStep RT-PCR kit. A second multiplex PCR round built the libraries, followed by size selection and purification. Libraries were sequenced paired-end with 100 bp reads on an Illumina HiSeq2000. Per the source publication's procedure: SOAPnuke was used to process the raw data, with reads discarded if the reads contained adapters or uncalled bases, had a mean Phred below 15, or lacked an exact constant-primer or identifier match. High-quality paired reads were merged with COPE v1.2.5, and unique nucleotide sequences were defined as clonotypes. MiTCR v1.1 was used to align the clonotypes against IMGT TRBV, TRBD and TRBJ reference segments. The analysis included only V-J combinations with a frequency above 0.0001, which together covered around 99% of the repertoires. The TCS score was defined as F50 (clonal expansion) divided by E x V (chaos), with BLOSUM62-based TCRdist calculated between CDR3 peptides within each V-J. Welch's t-statistics and random forest reduced around 510 V-J features to 10 to 15, which were used in a naive Bayes classifier (R e1071). TCRdb cleaned the public reads at Q25 with fastp, built clones with MiXCR and kept in-frame beta chains. Every entry covers one CDR3 protein and lists the most common genes and DNA from its rows. These V and J calls derive from TCRdb rather than the authors' analysis. This sample has fewer than 650,000 distinct CDR3 sequences in its table, and 14% of those were observed once. The leading ten clones occupy more than 11% of the sample.

CDR1 DFQATT and CDR2 SNEGSKA are derived from the germline V gene (reference sequence). Between the V and J ends, shortened by 5 bases and 4 bases respectively, the junction contains 19 bases. The CDR3 goes from the cysteine to the phenylalanine over 15 residues. Just the 45-base CDR3 DNA is kept, in frame starting at base 1. The TCR was taken from a woman aged 40 to 50 with Graves' hyperthyroidism. The sequence is built from TRBV20-1 and TRBJ2-3; matching of 6 bases hints at TRBD2 as the D gene. Sequencing input: blood. The DNA sequence is given as TGCAGTGCTGACCCCCCGCTAGCGCTGGCAGATACGCAGTATTTT. This is translated as CSADPPLALADTQYF.